The present T cell receptor (beta chain) was sequenced within a study of OX40 agonist ivuxolimab in advanced cancers. Overall study: Patients treated during dose escalation were battling hepatocellular carcinoma, melanoma, renal cell or head and neck cancer.

Note on this clone: The junction differs from germline at one of its ends, possibly a read error.

The CDR3 is 16 amino acids. Germline CDR1 and CDR2: SGDLS and YYNGEE. Assay: immunoSEQ multiplex PCR; the TCRdb copy retains only in-frame clones and omits some. The data show 65,000 to 80,000 clones, 85% to 95% seen once. The J gene is TRBJ2-7, the V gene TRBV9; TRBD1 agrees at 10 bases. The sequence was obtained from an adult with an advanced solid tumor such as melanoma, head and neck, liver or kidney cancer. The material was CD4+ or CD8+ T cells sorted from blood, obtained in a trial of the OX40 agonist ivuxolimab. CDR3 amino acids: CAGSSPIGTGVYEQYF. The CDR3, as DNA: TGTGCCGGCAGCTCTCCGATCGGGACAGGGGTCTACGAGCAGTACTTC.